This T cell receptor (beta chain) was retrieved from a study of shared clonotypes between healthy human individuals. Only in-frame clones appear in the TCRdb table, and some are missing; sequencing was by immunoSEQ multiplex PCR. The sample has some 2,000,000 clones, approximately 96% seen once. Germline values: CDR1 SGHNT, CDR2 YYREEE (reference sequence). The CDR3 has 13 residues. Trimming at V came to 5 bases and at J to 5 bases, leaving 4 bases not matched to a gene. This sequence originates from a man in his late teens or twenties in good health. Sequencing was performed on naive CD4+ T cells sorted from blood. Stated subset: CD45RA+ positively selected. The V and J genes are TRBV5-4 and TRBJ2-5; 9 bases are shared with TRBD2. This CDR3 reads CASRDSGSETQYF. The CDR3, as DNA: TGTGCCAGCAGAGATAGCGGGAGTGAGACCCAGTACTTC.